The source of this TCR beta chain is a study of cytomegalovirus exposure and HLA in healthy donors. Study-level points and caveats: Later analysis identified several of the most significant clusters that appeared linked to common viral pathogens. For TCR beta chains, V- and J-gene trimming was later linked to a missense DCLRE1C variant.

The PCR was carried out with 60 Vbeta primers and 13 Jbeta primers. Sequencing was performed with immunoSEQ multiplex PCR; in TCRdb, only in-frame clones are kept and a portion is missing. The sample has fewer than 180,000 clones, about four fifths seen once. This CDR3 region has 16 residues. The V gene end was trimmed by 1 base and the J gene end by 3 bases; junction bases not matched to a gene: 6. Germline V CDR1 and CDR2: MGHDK, SYGVNS. Comment on this clone: Its antigen is undetermined.

The sample taken for sequencing was PBMCs. V gene TRBV25-1 combines with J gene TRBJ2-5; 9 bases are shared with TRBD1. The origin of this receptor is a man aged 50 to 60 in good health and CMV-seropositive. The CDR3 DNA reads as TGTGCCAGCAGTGAATTAACCGGGACAGGGAAAGAGACCCAGTACTTC. Translation: CASSELTGTGKETQYF.